The next 30 T cell receptor beta chains were all read from a single sample in a study of T cell responses to AZD1222 COVID-19 vaccine. The protocol was immunoSEQ multiplex PCR, while the TCRdb copy is restricted to in-frame clones and leaves out a portion. The profile covers 80,000 to 100,000 clones, with 70% to 90% appearing a single time and 12% taken by the ten largest. The sample consisted of peripheral blood, taken 28 days after the second AZD1222 dose. These TCRs come from an adult who received the AZD1222 COVID-19 vaccine.

The rearrangement links TRBV5-4 to TRBJ2-7; 7 nucleotides agree with TRBD2. Germline assignment: CDR1 SGHNT and CDR2 YYREEE (reference sequence). This CDR3 region has 16 residues. V lost 1 base to trimming and J lost 2 bases; unmatched junction nucleotides: 9. The CDR3 nucleotides are TGTGCCAGCAGCTTGTCGTACCAGCGGGGAACCTACGAGCAGTACTTC. Its translation: CASSLSYQRGTYEQYF.

This rearrangement joins TRBV7-7 to TRBJ2-2; D is uncertain. With 5 bases removed from V and 1 base from J, the gap between germline ends came to 14 bases. Germline CDR1 is SSHAT and CDR2 is FNYEAQ (reference sequence). This CDR3 spans 16 amino acids. CDR3 sequence reads: CASSPERLRNTGELFF. The CDR3 nucleotides read TGTGCCAGCAGCCCAGAGCGTCTGAGGAACACCGGGGAGCTGTTTTTT.

This sequence joins TRBV7-6 and TRBJ1-1; TRBD1 aligns across 8 bases. The CDR3 spans 18 residues. Germline CDR1 and CDR2: SGHVS and FNYEAQ. The junction had 14 bases not matched to a gene; V was cut back by 5 bases and J by 0 bases. CDR3: CASSRFPGGEAMNTEAFF. Here the CDR3 DNA reads TGTGCCAGCAGCCGTTTTCCAGGGGGCGAAGCGATGAACACTGAAGCTTTCTTT.

V gene TRBV5-1 combines with J gene TRBJ2-6; D not resolved. Per the germline V gene, CDR1 is SGHRS and CDR2 is YFSETQ. V shed 0 bases and J shed 0 bases, with 4 bases lying between them. The CDR3 is 15 residues long. CDR3 residues: CASSLVGSGANVLTF. The CDR3 coding sequence is TGCGCCAGCAGCTTGGTAGGCTCTGGGGCCAACGTCCTGACTTTC.

V and J are TRBV5-4 and TRBJ1-2, with D possibly being TRBD1 (6 bases). The CDR3 runs to 15 residues. Trimming removed 4 bases at V and 6 bases at J, with 19 bases between. Germline V gene sequence: CDR1 SGHNT, CDR2 YYREEE (reference sequence). CDR3 coding DNA: TGTGCCAGCAGCACACAGACCCAGGGGCGGAATGGCTACACCTTC. Its protein is CASSTQTQGRNGYTF.

The count of this clone is one. This chain joins TRBV7-6 and TRBJ1-6, with 9 bases identical to TRBD1. The CDR3 has 15 residues. Germline V CDR1 and CDR2: SGHVS, FNYEAQ. Trimming removed 5 bases from V and 7 bases from J; junction bases left unmatched: 6. CDR3 sequence: CASSPRTGENSPLHF. The CDR3 region has the DNA TGTGCCAGCAGCCCTCGGACAGGGGAGAATTCACCCCTCCACTTT.

This chain uses TRBV5-1 with TRBJ1-1; D is perhaps TRBD1 (6 bases). This CDR3 region has 16 residues. V shed 0 bases and J shed 1 base, with 13 bases lying between them. Germline V gives CDR1 SGHRS, CDR2 YFSETQ. The CDR3 sequence: CASSLAPTGKNTEAFF. Here the CDR3 DNA reads TGCGCCAGCAGCTTGGCCCCGACAGGAAAGAACACTGAAGCTTTCTTT.

The chain joins TRBV7-9 to TRBJ1-6; 7 positions agree with TRBD1. V lost 5 bases to trimming and J lost 5 bases; unmatched junction nucleotides: 3. Germline V CDR1 and CDR2: SEHNR, FQNEAQ (reference sequence). This CDR3 has 14 amino acids. In DNA, the CDR3 is TGTGCCAGCAGCACACAGGGGAATAATTCACCCCTCCACTTT. Its translation: CASSTQGNNSPLHF.

V gene TRBV4-2 combines with J gene TRBJ2-4, with a weak D call TRBD1 (5 bases). The CDR3 is 15 residues long. Germline lookup yields CDR1 LGHNA and CDR2 YNFKEQ. V lost 2 bases and J lost 4, with 12 bases in between. The CDR3 loop is CASSQLSQGKNIQYF. The CDR3 DNA reads as TGTGCCAGCAGCCAATTGTCCCAGGGTAAAAACATTCAGTACTTC.

This chain joins TRBV19 and TRBJ1-4, with a tentative D call TRBD1 (5 bases). CDR3 length: 14 amino acids. From germline, CDR1 is LNHDA and CDR2 SQIVND (reference sequence). V gave up 7 bases and J gave up 8 bases, with 17 bases separating them. The CDR3 bases are TGTGCCAGTAATCTTTCTGGGGCAGGCGAAAAACTGTTTTTT. This translates into CASNLSGAGEKLFF.

The V call is TRBV18, the J call TRBJ1-4; tentatively, D is TRBD1 (5 bases). V lost 1 base, J lost 7 bases, and 10 bases lay in between. The CDR3 runs 14 residues. Germline loops: CDR1 KGHSH, CDR2 LQKENI. CDR3 residues: CASSPRGASEKLFF. DNA for the CDR3: TGTGCCAGCTCACCACGAGGGGCTAGTGAAAAACTGTTTTTT.

The rearrangement joins TRBV18 to TRBJ1-1, with D hard to call. The CDR3 runs 16 residues. Germline V gene data show CDR1 as KGHSH and CDR2 as LQKENI. Between the trimmed V and J ends, which lost 0 bases and 1 base, there was a span of 12 bases. CDR3 amino acids: CASSPPNPAQNTEAFF. The CDR3 DNA sequence: TGTGCCAGCTCACCACCCAACCCAGCCCAGAACACTGAAGCTTTCTTT.

The rearrangement uses TRBV5-1 and TRBJ2-5; 7 nucleotides agree with TRBD2. This CDR3 is built from 15 residues. Germline V CDR1 and CDR2: SGHRS, YFSETQ. The V gene end was trimmed by 0 bases and the J gene end by 5 bases; junction bases not matched to a gene: 7. CDR3 region: CASSLVLAGEETQYF. The DNA for the CDR3 is TGCGCCAGCAGCTTGGTACTCGCGGGGGAGGAGACCCAGTACTTC.

The chain couples TRBV5-1 to TRBJ2-7; TRBD2 might be the D (6 bases). Germline lookup yields CDR1 SGHRS and CDR2 YFSETQ. The CDR3 has 16 residues. V was trimmed by 0 bases and J by 0 bases, leaving 13 bases between them. CDR3 nucleotide sequence: TGCGCCAGCAGCTTGGATAACGAGACTAGCTCCTACGAGCAGTACGTC. Translated: CASSLDNETSSYEQYV.

This clone has only a few counts. The chain uses TRBV5-1 and TRBJ1-1; D is undetermined. Germline CDR1 is SGHRS and CDR2 is YFSETQ. V was shortened by 2 bases and J by 5 bases, with 13 bases between the two germline ends. The CDR3 is 14 amino acids. The CDR3 bases are TGCGCCAGCAGCTTCTCAGGACCTATAACTGAAGCTTTCTTT. It specifies CASSFSGPITEAFF.

This clone was recorded many times. This sequence joins TRBV6-6 and TRBJ1-6; the match to TRBD1 covers 7 bases. The ends lost 5 bases at V and 8 bases at J; junction bases unmatched: 6. Germline V lookup: CDR1 MNHNY, CDR2 SVGAGI (reference sequence). CDR3 length: 14 residues. The CDR3 sequence is CASSMTGSDSPLHF. As DNA, the CDR3 is TGTGCCAGCAGTATGACAGGGAGCGATTCACCCCTCCACTTT.

The V and J genes are TRBV19 and TRBJ1-3, with D perhaps matching TRBD1 (6 bases). The CDR3 contains 18 residues. CDR1 and CDR2 from the germline V gene are LNHDA and SQIVND (reference sequence). V was clipped by 5 bases and J by 0 bases, with 20 bases between them. The CDR3 reads CASSPRGHFSSSGNTIYF. The CDR3 DNA reads TGTGCCAGTAGTCCCCGGGGACATTTTAGTTCCTCTGGAAACACCATATATTTT.

This chain connects TRBV25-1 to TRBJ1-1; a possible D gene is TRBD1 (5 bases). Trimming stripped 4 bases from V and 2 bases from J, with 8 bases between. CDR1 is MGHDK and CDR2 is SYGVNS in the germline V gene. This CDR3 has 13 residues. The CDR3 loop is CASSAGANTEAFF. Here the CDR3 DNA reads TGTGCCAGCAGTGCTGGGGCTAACACTGAAGCTTTCTTT.

The rearrangement links TRBV28 to TRBJ1-5; no clear D. The CDR3 is made up of 13 amino acids. Trimming pared 6 bases from V and 6 bases from J, leaving 12 bases between. The V gene's germline CDR1 is MDHEN and CDR2 SYDVKM. The CDR3 bases are TGTGCCAGCAGCCTCCACCCTCTTCAGCCCCAGCATTTT. Protein: CASSLHPLQPQHF.

The V gene is TRBV7-8, the J gene TRBJ1-1; D gene ambiguous. The germline V gene encodes CDR1 SGHVS and CDR2 FQNEAQ. The CDR3 extends over 14 amino acids. V was clipped by 0 bases and J by 7 bases, with 12 bases between them. CDR3 amino acids: CASSLALRAGEAFF. The DNA for the CDR3 is TGTGCCAGCAGCTTAGCGTTGAGGGCAGGTGAAGCTTTCTTT.

The rearrangement links TRBV27 to TRBJ2-7; D perhaps matches TRBD1 (5 bases). V lost 2 bases, J lost 1 base, and 9 bases lay in between. The CDR3 has 14 amino acids. The germline gives CDR1 MNHEY, CDR2 SMNVEV (reference sequence). The DNA for the CDR3 is TGTGCCAGCAGTTTAAAACAGGCTTCCTACGAGCAGTACTTC. The encoded protein is CASSLKQASYEQYF.

The chain couples TRBV3-1 (or the pseudogene TRBV3-2) to TRBJ1-1, with D tentatively TRBD1 (6 bases). Trimming stripped 4 bases from V and 3 bases from J, with 15 bases between. The CDR3 runs to 15 residues. Germline V CDR1 and CDR2: LGHDT, YNNKEL (reference sequence). The CDR3 sequence: CASSPSDRTHTEAFF. CDR3 coding DNA: TGTGCCAGCAGCCCCTCCGACAGGACTCACACTGAAGCTTTCTTT.

This clone has a handful of counts. This chain uses TRBV7-7 with TRBJ2-1; 8 bases are shared with TRBD1. The CDR3 is made up of 15 amino acids. The germline CDR1 and CDR2 sequences are SSHAT and FNYEAQ (reference sequence). Unmatched junction bases numbered 5, after V lost 1 base and J lost 6 bases. The chain's CDR3 is CASSLGTGSGNEQFF. The CDR3 DNA sequence: TGTGCCAGCAGCTTAGGGACAGGGTCAGGCAATGAGCAGTTCTTC.

This clone appeared a few times. The chain is built from TRBV4-3 and TRBJ1-1; no firm D call. V was shortened by 4 bases and J by 1 base, with 7 bases between the two germline ends. The CDR3 is 13 residues long. Germline values: CDR1 LGHNA, CDR2 YSLEER. The CDR3 protein is CASSLTGNTEAFF. CDR3 bases: TGCGCCAGCAGCCTTACGGGGAACACTGAAGCTTTCTTT.

This clone has only a few counts. V and J are TRBV6-1 and TRBJ1-1, with 7 bases matching TRBD1. CDR3 length: 14 amino acids. With V trimmed by 2 bases and J by 4 bases, 4 bases remained unmatched. Germline V lookup: CDR1 MNHNS, CDR2 SASEGT. CDR3 amino acids: CASSEPDRVTEAFF. DNA for the CDR3: TGTGCCAGCAGTGAACCCGACAGGGTCACTGAAGCTTTCTTT.

J is TRBJ1-5 and V is TRBV30; D is perhaps TRBD1 (5 bases). Germline lookup yields CDR1 GTSNPN and CDR2 SVGIG (reference sequence). The CDR3 length is 15 residues. Trimming shortened V by 0 bases and J by 2 bases, and 11 bases separated the two germline ends. The CDR3 loop reads CAWSVGDSGNQPQHF. The CDR3 coding sequence is TGTGCCTGGAGTGTAGGGGATAGCGGCAATCAGCCCCAGCATTTT.

This rearrangement joins TRBV7-9 to TRBJ1-2; 8 nucleotides align to TRBD1. This CDR3 spans 15 amino acids. With V trimmed by 6 bases and J by 4 bases, 10 bases remained unmatched. CDR1 and CDR2 from the germline V gene are SEHNR and FQNEAQ (reference sequence). The CDR3 DNA is TGTGCCAGCAGTCATGACCTGCAGGGGGCCTATGGCTACACCTTC. Its protein product is CASSHDLQGAYGYTF.

The V call is TRBV27, the J call TRBJ1-5; TRBD1 matches 9 bases. V lost 5 bases to trimming and J lost 10 bases; unmatched junction nucleotides: 9. The length of the CDR3 is 14 residues. Germline V CDR1 and CDR2: MNHEY, SMNVEV (reference sequence). The DNA for the CDR3 is TGTGCCAGCAGTCCCACAGGGGGCGGTTTTCCCCAGCATTTT. This sequence encodes CASSPTGGGFPQHF.

This chain connects TRBV11-3 to TRBJ1-6; unclear D gene. The CDR3 has 13 residues. Per the germline V gene, CDR1 is SGHNT and CDR2 is YENEEA. The V end was cut by 0 bases, the J end by 16 bases, with 13 bases between. Here the CDR3 DNA reads TGTGCCAGCAGCTTAGATCCTTCAGCCCCTCTCCACTTT. It translates to CASSLDPSAPLHF.

The chain links TRBV10-3 to TRBJ1-2, with a possible D match to TRBD1 (5 bases). V was shortened by 3 bases and J by 4 bases, with 21 bases between the two germline ends. The CDR3 is 17 amino acids. Germline V CDR1 and CDR2: ENHRY, SYGVKD. CDR3 coding DNA: TGTGCCATCAGTGACTTCAATATCCGGGGGGACTCCTATGGCTACACCTTC. It specifies CAISDFNIRGDSYGYTF.